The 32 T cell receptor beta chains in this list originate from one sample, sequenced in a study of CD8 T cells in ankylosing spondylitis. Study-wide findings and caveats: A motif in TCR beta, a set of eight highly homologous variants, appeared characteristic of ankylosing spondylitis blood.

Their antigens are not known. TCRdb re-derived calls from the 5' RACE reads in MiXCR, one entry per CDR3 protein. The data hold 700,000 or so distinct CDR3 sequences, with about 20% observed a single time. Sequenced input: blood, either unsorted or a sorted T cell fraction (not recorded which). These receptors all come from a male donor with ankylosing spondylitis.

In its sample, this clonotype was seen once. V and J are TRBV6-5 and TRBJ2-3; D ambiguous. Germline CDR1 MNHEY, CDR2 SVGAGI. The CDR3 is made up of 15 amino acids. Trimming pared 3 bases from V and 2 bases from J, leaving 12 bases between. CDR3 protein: CASSYPGSPTDTQYF. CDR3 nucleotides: TGTGCCAGCAGTTATCCGGGCTCCCCCACAGATACGCAGTATTTT.

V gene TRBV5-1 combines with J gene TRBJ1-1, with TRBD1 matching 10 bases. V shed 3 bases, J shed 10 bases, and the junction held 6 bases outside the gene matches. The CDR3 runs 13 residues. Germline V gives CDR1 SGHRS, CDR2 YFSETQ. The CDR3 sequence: CASSWGTGAGAFF. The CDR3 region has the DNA TGCGCCAGCAGCTGGGGGACAGGGGCTGGAGCTTTCTTT.

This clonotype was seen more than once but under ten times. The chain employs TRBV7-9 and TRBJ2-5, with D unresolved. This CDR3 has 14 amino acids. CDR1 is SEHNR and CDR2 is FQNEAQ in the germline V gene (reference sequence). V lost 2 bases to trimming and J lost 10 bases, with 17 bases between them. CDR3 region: CASSLKGSGVDQYF. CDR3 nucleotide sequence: TGTGCCAGCAGCTTAAAGGGATCTGGTGTAGACCAGTACTTC.

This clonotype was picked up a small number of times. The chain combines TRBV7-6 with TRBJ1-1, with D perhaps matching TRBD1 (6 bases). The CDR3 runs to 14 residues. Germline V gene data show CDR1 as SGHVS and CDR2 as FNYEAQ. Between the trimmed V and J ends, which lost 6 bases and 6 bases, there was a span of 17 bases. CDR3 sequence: CASSSGQTGPEAFF. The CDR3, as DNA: TGTGCCAGCAGTTCCGGACAGACGGGACCTGAAGCTTTCTTT.

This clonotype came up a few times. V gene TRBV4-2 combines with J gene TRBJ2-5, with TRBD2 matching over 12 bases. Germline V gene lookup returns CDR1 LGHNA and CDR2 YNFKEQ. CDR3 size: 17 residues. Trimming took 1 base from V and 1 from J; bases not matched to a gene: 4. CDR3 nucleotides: TGTGCCAGCAGCCAAGGGGGACTAGCGGGTACCCAAGAGACCCAGTACTTC. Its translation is CASSQGGLAGTQETQYF.

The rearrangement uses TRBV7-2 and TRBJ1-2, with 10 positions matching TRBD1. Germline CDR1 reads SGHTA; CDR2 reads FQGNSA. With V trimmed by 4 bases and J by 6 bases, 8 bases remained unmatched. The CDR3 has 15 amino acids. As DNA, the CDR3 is TGTGCCAGCAGCTCCCGACAGGGGGCGTTGGATGGCTACACCTTC. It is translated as CASSSRQGALDGYTF.

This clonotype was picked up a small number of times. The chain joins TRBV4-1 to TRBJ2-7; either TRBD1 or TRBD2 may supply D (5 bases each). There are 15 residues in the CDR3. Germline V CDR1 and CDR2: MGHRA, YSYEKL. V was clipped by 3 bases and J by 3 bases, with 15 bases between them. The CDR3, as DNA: TGCGCCAGCAGCCAGCTCCGGGACGGGTACTACGAGCAGTACTTC. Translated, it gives CASSQLRDGYYEQYF.

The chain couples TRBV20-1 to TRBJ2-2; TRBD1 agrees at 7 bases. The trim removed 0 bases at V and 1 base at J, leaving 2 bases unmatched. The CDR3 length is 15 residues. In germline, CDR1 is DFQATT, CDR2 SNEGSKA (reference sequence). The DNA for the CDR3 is TGCAGTGCTAGAGATCGGACAGGGAACACCGGGGAGCTGTTTTTT. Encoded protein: CSARDRTGNTGELFF.

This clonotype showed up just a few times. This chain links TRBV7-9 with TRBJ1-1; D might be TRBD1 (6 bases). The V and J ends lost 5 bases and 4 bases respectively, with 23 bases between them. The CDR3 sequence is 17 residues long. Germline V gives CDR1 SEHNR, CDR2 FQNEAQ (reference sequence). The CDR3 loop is CASSDPGVGGFVTEAFF. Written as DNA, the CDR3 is TGTGCCAGCAGCGATCCAGGGGTAGGAGGGTTTGTCACTGAAGCTTTCTTT.

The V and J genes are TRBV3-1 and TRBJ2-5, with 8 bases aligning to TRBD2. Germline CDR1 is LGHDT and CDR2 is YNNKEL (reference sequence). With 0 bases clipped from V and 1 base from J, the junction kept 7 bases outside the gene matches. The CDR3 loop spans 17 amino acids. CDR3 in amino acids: CASSQDLLAETQETQYF. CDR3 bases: TGTGCCAGCAGCCAAGATTTACTAGCGGAAACCCAAGAGACCCAGTACTTC.

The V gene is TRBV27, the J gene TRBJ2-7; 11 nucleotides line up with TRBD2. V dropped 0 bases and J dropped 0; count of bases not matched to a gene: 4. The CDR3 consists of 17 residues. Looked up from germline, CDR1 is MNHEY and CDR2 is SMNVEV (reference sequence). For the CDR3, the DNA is TGTGCCAGCAGTTTATCGGGACTAGCGGTGAGCTCCTACGAGCAGTACTTC. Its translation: CASSLSGLAVSSYEQYF.

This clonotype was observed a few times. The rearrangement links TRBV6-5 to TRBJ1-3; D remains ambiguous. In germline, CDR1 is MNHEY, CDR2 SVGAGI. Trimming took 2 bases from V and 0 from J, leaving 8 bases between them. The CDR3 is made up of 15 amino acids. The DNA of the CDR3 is TGTGCCAGCAGTTACGACGGCCACTCTGGAAACACCATATATTTT. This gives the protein CASSYDGHSGNTIYF.

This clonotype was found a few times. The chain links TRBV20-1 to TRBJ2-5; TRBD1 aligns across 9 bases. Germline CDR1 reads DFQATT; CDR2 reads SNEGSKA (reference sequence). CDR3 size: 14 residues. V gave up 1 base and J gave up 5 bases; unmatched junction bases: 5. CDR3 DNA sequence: TGCAGTGCTAGAGGGACAGGGGTGAGGGAGACCCAGTACTTC. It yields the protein CSARGTGVRETQYF.

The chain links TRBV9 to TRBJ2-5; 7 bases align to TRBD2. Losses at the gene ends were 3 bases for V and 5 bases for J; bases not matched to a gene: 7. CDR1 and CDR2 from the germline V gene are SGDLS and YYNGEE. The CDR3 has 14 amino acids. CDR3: CASSGTSAEETQYF. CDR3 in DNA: TGTGCCAGCAGCGGGACTAGTGCGGAGGAGACCCAGTACTTC.

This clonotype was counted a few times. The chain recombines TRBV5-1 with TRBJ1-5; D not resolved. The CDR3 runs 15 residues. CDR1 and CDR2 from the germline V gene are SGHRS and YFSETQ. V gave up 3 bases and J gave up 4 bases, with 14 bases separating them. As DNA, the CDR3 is TGCGCCAGCAGCTACCAACCGGGTCCAAATCAGCCCCAGCATTTT. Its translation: CASSYQPGPNQPQHF.

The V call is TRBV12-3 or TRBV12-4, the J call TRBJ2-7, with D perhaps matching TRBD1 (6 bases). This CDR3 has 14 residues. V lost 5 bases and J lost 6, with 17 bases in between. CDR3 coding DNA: TGTGCCAGCAGTGCCGGGCCGACAGGCAGCGAGCAGTACTTC. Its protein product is CASSAGPTGSEQYF.

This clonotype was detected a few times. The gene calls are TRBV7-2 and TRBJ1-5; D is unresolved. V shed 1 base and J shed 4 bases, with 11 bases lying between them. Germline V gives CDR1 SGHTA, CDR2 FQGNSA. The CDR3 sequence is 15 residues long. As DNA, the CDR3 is TGTGCCAGCAGCTTAGGTTCGTCGGGGAATCAGCCCCAGCATTTT. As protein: CASSLGSSGNQPQHF. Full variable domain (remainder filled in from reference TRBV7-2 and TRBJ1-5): GAGVSQSPSNKVTEKGKDVELRCDPISGHTALYWYRQSLGQGLEFLIYFQGNSAPDKSGLPSDRFSAERTGGSVSTLTIQRTQQEDSAVYLCASSLGSSGNQPQHFGDGTRLSIL.

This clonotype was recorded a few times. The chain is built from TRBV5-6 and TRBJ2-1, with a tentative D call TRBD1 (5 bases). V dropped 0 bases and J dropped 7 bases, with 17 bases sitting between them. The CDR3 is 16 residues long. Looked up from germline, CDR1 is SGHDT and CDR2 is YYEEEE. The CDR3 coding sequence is TGTGCCAGCAGCTTGGTGGGTCAGGGTGCAATAAATGAGCAGTTCTTC. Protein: CASSLVGQGAINEQFF.

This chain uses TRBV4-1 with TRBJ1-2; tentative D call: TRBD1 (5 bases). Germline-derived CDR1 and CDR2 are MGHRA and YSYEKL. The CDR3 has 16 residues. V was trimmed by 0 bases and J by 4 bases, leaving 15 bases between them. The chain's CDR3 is CASSQDTGQRSYGYTF. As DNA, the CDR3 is TGCGCCAGCAGCCAAGATACCGGACAACGAAGCTATGGCTACACCTTC.

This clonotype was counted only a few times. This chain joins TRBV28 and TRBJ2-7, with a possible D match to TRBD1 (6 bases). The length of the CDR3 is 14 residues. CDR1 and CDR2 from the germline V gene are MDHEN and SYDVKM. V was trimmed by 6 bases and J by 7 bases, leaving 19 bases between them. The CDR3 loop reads CASSEQGRIGEQYF. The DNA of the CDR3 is TGTGCCAGCAGCGAACAGGGCCGGATTGGAGAGCAGTACTTC.

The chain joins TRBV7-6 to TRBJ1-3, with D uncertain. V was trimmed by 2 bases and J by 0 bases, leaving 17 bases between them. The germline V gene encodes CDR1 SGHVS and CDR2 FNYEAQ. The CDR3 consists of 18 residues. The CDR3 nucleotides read TGTGCCAGCAGCTTAAGGACGTTTAGGACGGACTCTGGAAACACCATATATTTT. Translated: CASSLRTFRTDSGNTIYF.

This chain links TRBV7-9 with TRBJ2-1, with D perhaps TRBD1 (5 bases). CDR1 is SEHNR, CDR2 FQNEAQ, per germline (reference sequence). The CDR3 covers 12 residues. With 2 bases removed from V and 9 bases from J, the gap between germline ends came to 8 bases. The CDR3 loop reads CASSLTGIEQFF. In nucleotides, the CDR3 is TGTGCCAGCAGCTTAACAGGTATTGAGCAGTTCTTC.

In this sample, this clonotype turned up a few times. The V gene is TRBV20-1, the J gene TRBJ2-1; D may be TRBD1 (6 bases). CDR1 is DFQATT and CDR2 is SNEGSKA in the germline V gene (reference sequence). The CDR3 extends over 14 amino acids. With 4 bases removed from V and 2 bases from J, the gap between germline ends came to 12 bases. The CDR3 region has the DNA TGCAGTGCTATTGGACAGACCCCCTACAATGAGCAGTTCTTC. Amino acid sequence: CSAIGQTPYNEQFF.

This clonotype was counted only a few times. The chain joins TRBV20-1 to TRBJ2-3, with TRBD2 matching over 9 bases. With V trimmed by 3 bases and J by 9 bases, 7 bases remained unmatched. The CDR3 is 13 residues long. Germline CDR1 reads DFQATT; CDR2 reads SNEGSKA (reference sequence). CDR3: CSASSGGVYTQYF. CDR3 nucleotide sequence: TGCAGTGCTAGTAGCGGGGGAGTGTACACGCAGTATTTT.

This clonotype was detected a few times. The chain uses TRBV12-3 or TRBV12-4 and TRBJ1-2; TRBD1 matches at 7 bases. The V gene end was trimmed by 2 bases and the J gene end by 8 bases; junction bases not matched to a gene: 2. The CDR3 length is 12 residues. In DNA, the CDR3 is TGTGCCAGCAGTTTAAAGGGGGCGGGCTACACCTTC. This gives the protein CASSLKGAGYTF.

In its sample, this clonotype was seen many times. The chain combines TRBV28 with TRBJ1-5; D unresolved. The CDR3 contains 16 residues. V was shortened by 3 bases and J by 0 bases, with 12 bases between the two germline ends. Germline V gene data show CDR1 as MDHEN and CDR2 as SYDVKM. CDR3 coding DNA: TGTGCCAGCAGTTTCGCTTCTGGGAATAGCAATCAGCCCCAGCATTTT. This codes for CASSFASGNSNQPQHF.

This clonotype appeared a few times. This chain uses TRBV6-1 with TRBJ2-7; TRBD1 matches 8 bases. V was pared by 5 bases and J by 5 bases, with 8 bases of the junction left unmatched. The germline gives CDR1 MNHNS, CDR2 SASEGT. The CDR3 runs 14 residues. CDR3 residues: CASSRSQGVHEQYF. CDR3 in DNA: TGTGCCAGCAGTCGATCACAGGGGGTCCACGAGCAGTACTTC.

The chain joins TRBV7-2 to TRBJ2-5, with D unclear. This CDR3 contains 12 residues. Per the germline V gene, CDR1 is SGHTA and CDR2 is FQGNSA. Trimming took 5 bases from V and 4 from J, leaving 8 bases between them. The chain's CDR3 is CASSPNAETQYF. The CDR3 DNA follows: TGTGCCAGCAGCCCCAACGCAGAGACCCAGTACTTC.

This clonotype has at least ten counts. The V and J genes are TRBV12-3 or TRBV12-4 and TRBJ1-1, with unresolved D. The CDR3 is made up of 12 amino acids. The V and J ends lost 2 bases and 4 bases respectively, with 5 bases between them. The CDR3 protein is CASSLKATEAFF. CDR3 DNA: TGTGCCAGCAGTTTAAAGGCCACTGAAGCTTTCTTT.

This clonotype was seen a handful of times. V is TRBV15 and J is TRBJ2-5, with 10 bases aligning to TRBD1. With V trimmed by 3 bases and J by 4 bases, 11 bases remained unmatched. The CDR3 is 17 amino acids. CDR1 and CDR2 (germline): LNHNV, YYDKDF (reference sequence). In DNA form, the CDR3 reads TGTGCCACCAGCAGGGCGCCTTACGGGACAGGGGCAGAGACCCAGTACTTC. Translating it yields CATSRAPYGTGAETQYF.

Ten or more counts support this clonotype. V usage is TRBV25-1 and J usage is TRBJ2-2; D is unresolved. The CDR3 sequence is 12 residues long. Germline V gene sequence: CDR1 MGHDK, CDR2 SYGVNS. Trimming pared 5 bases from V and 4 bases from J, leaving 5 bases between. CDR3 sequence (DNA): TGTGCCAGCAGTACATCCACCGGGGAGCTGTTTTTT. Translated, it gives CASSTSTGELFF.

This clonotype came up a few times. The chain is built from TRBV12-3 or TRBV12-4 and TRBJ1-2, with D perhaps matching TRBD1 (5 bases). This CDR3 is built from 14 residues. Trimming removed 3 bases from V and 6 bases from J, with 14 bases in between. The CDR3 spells CASSLGPRGDGYTF. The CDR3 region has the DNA TGTGCCAGCAGTTTGGGGCCCCGGGGCGATGGCTACACCTTC.